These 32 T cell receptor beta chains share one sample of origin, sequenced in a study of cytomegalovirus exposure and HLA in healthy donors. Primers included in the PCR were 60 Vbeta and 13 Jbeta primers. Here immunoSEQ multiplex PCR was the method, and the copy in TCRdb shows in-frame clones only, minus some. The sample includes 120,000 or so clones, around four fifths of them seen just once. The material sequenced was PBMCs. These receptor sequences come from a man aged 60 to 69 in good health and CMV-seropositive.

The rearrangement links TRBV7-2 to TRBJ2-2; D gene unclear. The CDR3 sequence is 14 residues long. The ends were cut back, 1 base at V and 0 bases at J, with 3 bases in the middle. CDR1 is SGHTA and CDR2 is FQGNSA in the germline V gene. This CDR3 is CASSLGANTGELFF. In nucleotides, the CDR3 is TGTGCCAGCAGCTTAGGAGCGAACACCGGGGAGCTGTTTTTT.

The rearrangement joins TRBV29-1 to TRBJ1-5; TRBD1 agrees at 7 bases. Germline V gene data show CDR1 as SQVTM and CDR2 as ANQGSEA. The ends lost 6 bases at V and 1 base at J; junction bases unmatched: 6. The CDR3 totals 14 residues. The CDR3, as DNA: TGCAGCGTATCGACAGGGCACAGCAATCAGCCCCAGCATTTT. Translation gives CSVSTGHSNQPQHF.

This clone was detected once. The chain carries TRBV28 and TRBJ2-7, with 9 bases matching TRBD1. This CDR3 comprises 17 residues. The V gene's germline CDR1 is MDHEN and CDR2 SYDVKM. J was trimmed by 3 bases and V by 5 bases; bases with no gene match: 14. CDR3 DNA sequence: TGTGCCAGCAGTCCCCCGGGGTGGGGGACAGGGTTCTACGAGCAGTACTTC. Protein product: CASSPPGWGTGFYEQYF.

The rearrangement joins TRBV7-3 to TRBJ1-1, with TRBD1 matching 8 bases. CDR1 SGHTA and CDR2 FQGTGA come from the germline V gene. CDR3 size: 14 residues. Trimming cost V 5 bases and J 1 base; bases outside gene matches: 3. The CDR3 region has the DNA TGTGCCAGCAGCCTGACAGGGGAGAACACTGAAGCTTTCTTT. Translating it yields CASSLTGENTEAFF.

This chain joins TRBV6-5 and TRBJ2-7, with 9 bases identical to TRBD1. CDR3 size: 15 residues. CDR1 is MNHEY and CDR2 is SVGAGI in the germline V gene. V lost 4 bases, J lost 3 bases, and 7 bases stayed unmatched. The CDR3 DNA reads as TGTGCCAGCAGTTTAGGGGGGACAGGGCGCTACGAGCAGTACTTC. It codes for CASSLGGTGRYEQYF.

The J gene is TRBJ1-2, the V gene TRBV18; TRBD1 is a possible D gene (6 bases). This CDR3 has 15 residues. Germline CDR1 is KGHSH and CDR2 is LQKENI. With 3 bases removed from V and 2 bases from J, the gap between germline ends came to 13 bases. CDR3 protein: CASSPSFQGNYGYTF. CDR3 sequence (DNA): TGTGCCAGCTCACCCTCATTCCAGGGGAACTATGGCTACACCTTC.

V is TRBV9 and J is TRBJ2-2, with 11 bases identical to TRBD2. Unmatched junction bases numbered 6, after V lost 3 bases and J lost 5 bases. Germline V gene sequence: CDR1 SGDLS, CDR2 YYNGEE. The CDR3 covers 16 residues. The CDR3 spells CASSARTSGWTGELFF. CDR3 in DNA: TGTGCCAGCAGCGCCAGGACTAGCGGGTGGACCGGGGAGCTGTTTTTT.

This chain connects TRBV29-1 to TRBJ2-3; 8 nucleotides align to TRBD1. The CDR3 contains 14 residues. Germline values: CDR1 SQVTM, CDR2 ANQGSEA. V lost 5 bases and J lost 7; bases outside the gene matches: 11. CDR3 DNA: TGCAGCGTTCTGGACAGGGCGAATCGGAATACGCAGTATTTT. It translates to CSVLDRANRNTQYF.

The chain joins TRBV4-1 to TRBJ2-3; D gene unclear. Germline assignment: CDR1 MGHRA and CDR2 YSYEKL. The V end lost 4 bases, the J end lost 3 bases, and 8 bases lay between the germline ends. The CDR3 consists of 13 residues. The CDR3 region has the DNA TGCGCCAGCAGCCGCTTGGAGACAGATACGCAGTATTTT. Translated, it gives CASSRLETDTQYF.

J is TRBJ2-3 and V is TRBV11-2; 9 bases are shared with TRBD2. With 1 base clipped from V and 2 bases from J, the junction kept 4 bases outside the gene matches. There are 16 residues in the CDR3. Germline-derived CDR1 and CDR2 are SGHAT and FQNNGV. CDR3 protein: CASSLVGLAITDTQYF. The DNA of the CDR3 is TGTGCCAGCAGCTTAGTGGGACTAGCTATCACAGATACGCAGTATTTT.

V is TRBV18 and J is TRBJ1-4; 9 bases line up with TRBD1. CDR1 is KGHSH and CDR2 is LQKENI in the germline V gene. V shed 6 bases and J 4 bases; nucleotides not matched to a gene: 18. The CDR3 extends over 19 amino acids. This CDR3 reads CASSPLTGTGRAGNEKLFF. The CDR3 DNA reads TGTGCCAGCTCGCCGTTGACCGGGACAGGGAGGGCCGGTAATGAAAAACTGTTTTTT.

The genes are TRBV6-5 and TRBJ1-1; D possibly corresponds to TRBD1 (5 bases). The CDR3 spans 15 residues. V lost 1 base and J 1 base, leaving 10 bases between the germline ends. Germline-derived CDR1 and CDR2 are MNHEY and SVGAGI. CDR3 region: CASSYWGPRNTEAFF. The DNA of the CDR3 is TGTGCCAGCAGTTACTGGGGCCCTAGGAACACTGAAGCTTTCTTT.

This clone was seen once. DNA of the CDR3: TGCGCCAGCAGCTTGGATACAGGCTCCTACGAGCAGTACTTC. Amino acids: CASSLDTGSYEQYF. The chain joins TRBV5-1 to TRBJ2-7; perhaps TRBD1 as D (5 bases). Germline V gene data show CDR1 as SGHRS and CDR2 as YFSETQ. The CDR3 totals 14 residues. Trimming stripped 0 bases from V and 0 bases from J, with 7 bases between.

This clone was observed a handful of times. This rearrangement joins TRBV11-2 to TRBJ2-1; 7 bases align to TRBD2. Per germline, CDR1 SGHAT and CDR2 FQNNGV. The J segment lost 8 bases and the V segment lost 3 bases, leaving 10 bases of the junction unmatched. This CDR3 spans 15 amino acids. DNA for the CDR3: TGTGCCAGCAGCTTCCGGGGCGGGAGTGGGTATGAGCAGTTCTTC. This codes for CASSFRGGSGYEQFF. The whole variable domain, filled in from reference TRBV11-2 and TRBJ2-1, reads EAGVAQSPRYKIIEKRQSVAFWCNPISGHATLYWYQQILGQGPKLLIQFQNNGVVDDSQLPKDRFSAERLKGVDSTLKIQPAKLEDSAVYLCASSFRGGSGYEQFFGPGTRLTVL.

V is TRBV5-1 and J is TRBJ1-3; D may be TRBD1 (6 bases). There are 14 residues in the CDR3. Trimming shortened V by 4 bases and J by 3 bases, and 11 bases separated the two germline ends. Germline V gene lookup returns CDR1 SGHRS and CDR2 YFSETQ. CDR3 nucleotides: TGCGCCAGCAGCCCATGGACAGATGGAAACACCATATATTTT. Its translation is CASSPWTDGNTIYF.

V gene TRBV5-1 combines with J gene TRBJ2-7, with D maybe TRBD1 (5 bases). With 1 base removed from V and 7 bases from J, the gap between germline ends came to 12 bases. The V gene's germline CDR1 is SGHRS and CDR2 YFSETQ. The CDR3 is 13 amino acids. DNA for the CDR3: TGCGCCAGCAGCTTGAGCAGGGTAGGGGAGCAGTACTTC. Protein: CASSLSRVGEQYF.

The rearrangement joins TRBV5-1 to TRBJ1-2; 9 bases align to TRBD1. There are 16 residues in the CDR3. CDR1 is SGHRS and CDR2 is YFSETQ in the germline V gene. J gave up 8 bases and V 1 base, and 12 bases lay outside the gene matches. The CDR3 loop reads CASSLYPDRGERGYTF. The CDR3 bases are TGCGCCAGCAGCTTGTATCCGGACAGGGGAGAACGGGGCTACACCTTC.

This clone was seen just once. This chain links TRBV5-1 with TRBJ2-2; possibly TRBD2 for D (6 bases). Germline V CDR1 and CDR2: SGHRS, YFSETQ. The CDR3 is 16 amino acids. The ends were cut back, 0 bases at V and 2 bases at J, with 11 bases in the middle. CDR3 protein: CASSLARAGNTGELFF. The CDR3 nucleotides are TGCGCCAGCAGCTTGGCCCGAGCGGGTAACACCGGGGAGCTGTTTTTT.

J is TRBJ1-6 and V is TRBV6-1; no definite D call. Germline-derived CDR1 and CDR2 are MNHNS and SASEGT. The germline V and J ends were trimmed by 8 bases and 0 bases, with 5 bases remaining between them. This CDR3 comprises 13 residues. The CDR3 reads CASLSSYNSPLHF. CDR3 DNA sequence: TGTGCCAGCCTCAGCTCCTATAATTCACCCCTCCACTTT.

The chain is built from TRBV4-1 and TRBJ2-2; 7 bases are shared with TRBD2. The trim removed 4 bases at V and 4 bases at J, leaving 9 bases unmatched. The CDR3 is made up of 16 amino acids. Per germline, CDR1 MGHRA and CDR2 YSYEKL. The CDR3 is CASSRSPGLPTGELFF. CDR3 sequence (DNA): TGCGCCAGCAGCCGTTCCCCGGGACTACCCACCGGGGAGCTGTTTTTT.

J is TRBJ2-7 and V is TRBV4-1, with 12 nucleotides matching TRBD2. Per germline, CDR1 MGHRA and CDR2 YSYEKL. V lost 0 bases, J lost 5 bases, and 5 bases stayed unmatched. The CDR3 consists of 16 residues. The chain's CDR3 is CASSQDPSGRAHEQYF. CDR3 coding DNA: TGCGCCAGCAGCCAAGATCCTAGCGGGAGGGCCCACGAGCAGTACTTC.

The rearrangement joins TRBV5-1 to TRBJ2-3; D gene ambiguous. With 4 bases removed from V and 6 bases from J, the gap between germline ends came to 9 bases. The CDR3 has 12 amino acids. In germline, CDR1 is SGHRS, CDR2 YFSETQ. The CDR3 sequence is CASSLPSDTQYF. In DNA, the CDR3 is TGCGCCAGCAGCCTACCATCGGATACGCAGTATTTT.

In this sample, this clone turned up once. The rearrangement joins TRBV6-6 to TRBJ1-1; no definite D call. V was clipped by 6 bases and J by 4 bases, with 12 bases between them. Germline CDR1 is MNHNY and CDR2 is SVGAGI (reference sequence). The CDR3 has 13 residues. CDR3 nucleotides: TGTGCCAGCAGAACAGAAACCAGCACTGAAGCTTTCTTT. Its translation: CASRTETSTEAFF.

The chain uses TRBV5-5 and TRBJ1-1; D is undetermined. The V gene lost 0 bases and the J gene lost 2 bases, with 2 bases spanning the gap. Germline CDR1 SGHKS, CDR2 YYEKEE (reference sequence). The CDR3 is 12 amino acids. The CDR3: CASSLVNTEAFF. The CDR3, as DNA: TGTGCCAGCAGCTTGGTAAACACTGAAGCTTTCTTT.

The CDR3 nucleotides are TGTGCCAGCAGCCCGGGACAGGGGCGGGAAAAACTGTTTTTT. The encoded protein is CASSPGQGREKLFF. The rearrangement joins TRBV6-5 to TRBJ1-4; 10 bases are a match to TRBD1. Losses at the gene ends were 6 bases for V and 8 bases for J; bases not matched to a gene: 6. The CDR3 loop spans 14 amino acids. The germline CDR1 and CDR2 sequences are MNHEY and SVGAGI.

CDR3 in amino acids: CASSPTHSGTENSPLHF. The CDR3 nucleotides are TGCGCCAGCAGCCCAACTCATTCCGGGACAGAGAATTCACCCCTCCACTTT. The gene calls are TRBV4-1 and TRBJ1-6, with TRBD1 identical over 7 bases. The CDR3 totals 17 residues. CDR1 and CDR2 from the germline V gene are MGHRA and YSYEKL. Losses at the gene ends were 4 bases for V and 7 bases for J; bases not matched to a gene: 13.

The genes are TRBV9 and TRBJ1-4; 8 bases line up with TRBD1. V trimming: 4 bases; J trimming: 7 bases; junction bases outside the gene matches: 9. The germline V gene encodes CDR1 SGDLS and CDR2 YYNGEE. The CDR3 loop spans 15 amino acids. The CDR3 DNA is TGTGCCAGCAGCCCCGGAGGACAGGGAGGTGAAAAACTGTTTTTT. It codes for CASSPGGQGGEKLFF.

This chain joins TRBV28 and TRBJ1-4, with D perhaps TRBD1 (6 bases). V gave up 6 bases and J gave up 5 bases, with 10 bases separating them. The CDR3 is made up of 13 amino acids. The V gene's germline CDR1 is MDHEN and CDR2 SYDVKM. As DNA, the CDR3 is TGTGCCAGCAGGGGGGGGCCAAATGAAAAACTGTTTTTT. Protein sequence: CASRGGPNEKLFF.

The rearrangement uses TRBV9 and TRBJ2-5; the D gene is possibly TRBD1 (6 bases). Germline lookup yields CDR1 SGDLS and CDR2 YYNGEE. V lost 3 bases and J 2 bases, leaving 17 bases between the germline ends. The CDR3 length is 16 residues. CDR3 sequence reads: CASSETPGQIQETQYF. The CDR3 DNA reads TGTGCCAGCAGCGAGACACCTGGACAGATACAAGAGACCCAGTACTTC.

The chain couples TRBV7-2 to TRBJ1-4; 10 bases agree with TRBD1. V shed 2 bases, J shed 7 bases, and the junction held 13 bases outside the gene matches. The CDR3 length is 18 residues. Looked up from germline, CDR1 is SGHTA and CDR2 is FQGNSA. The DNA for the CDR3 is TGTGCCAGCAGCTTATCCGTCACTACCGGGACAGGGGCTGAAAAACTGTTTTTT. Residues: CASSLSVTTGTGAEKLFF.

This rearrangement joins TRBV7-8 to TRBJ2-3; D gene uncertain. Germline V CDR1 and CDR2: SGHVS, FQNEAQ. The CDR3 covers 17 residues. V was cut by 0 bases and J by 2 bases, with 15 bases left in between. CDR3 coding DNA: TGTGCCAGCAGCTTAGCAGCCAGGCCTTTAGTCACAGATACGCAGTATTTT. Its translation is CASSLAARPLVTDTQYF.

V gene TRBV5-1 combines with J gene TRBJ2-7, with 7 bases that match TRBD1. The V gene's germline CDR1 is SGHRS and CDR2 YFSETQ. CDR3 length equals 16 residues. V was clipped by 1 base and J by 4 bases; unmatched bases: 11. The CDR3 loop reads CASSLFATGNPYEQYF. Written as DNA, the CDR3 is TGCGCCAGCAGCTTGTTCGCGACAGGGAATCCGTACGAGCAGTACTTC.